This passage covers 26 T cell receptor beta chains from one sample sequenced in a study of spatial heterogeneity in lung cancer. The time point here: sample taken at primary tumor resection. Unsorted samples of tumor, nontumor lung or frozen PBMC had their whole RNA sequenced. One entry per CDR3 protein, called by TCRdb with MiXCR from the 5' RACE reads. Of under 100,000 distinct CDR3 sequences listed, approximately 8.9% are singletons. Specimen: PBMCs, collected at surgery. These receptors were obtained from a male donor with early-stage non-small cell lung cancer.

This clonotype showed up many times. V gene TRBV28 combines with J gene TRBJ2-6; 9 nucleotides match TRBD1. V gave up 5 bases and J gave up 4 bases; unmatched junction bases: 12. Germline CDR1 reads MDHEN; CDR2 reads SYDVKM. CDR3 length: 18 residues. The CDR3, as DNA: TGTGCCAGCAGTCTAGGGGGACAGGGACCCAGGGGGGCCAACGTCCTGACTTTC. Protein: CASSLGGQGPRGANVLTF.

This clonotype occurred many times. The CDR3 loop reads CSADRGSGANVLTF. CDR3 nucleotides: TGCAGTGCTGACAGGGGCTCTGGGGCCAACGTCCTGACTTTC. V gene TRBV20-1 combines with J gene TRBJ2-6, with TRBD1 matching over 8 bases. The CDR3 loop spans 14 amino acids. Germline CDR1 and CDR2: DFQATT and SNEGSKA (reference sequence). The V and J ends lost 5 bases and 0 bases, in that order; junction bases with no gene match: 0.

The chain combines TRBV5-1 with TRBJ2-3; no reliable D call. CDR1 SGHRS and CDR2 YFSETQ come from the germline V gene. There are 12 residues in the CDR3. V was trimmed by 0 bases and J by 4 bases, leaving 3 bases between them. The CDR3 here is CASSLDSDTQYF. The CDR3 DNA reads as TGCGCCAGCAGCTTGGATTCAGATACGCAGTATTTT. The full variable domain, completed using reference TRBV5-1 and TRBJ2-3, is KAGVTQTPRYLIKTRGQQVTLSCSPISGHRSVSWYQQTPGQGLQFLFEYFSETQRNKGNFPGRFSGRQFSNSRSEMNVSTLELGDSALYLCASSLDSDTQYFGPGTRLTVL.

The table lists this clonotype with many counts. J is TRBJ2-3 and V is TRBV6-1, with D maybe TRBD2 (5 bases). CDR1 MNHNS and CDR2 SASEGT come from the germline V gene. CDR3 size: 13 residues. V lost 6 bases to trimming and J lost 4 bases, with 11 bases between them. The CDR3, as DNA: TGTGCCAGCAGAGAAAACGGGGCAGATACGCAGTATTTT. Amino acids: CASRENGADTQYF.

About this clonotype: A much more abundant neighbour one base away suggests this may be a read error. The V call is TRBV7-9, the J call TRBJ2-7; the match to TRBD1 covers 7 bases. Germline CDR1 is SEHNR and CDR2 is FQNEAQ (reference sequence). The CDR3 is made up of 14 amino acids. The DNA of the CDR3 is TGTACCAGCAGCTTTAGACAGGGCGGAGGTGAGCAGTACTTC. It specifies CTSSFRQGGGEQYF.

This chain's CDR3 is CSAPRAQLQETQYF. CDR3 nucleotide sequence: TGCAGTGCCCCCCGGGCACAGCTACAAGAGACCCAGTACTTC. This chain uses TRBV20-1 with TRBJ2-5; no definite D call. The V gene lost 6 bases and the J gene lost 2 bases, with 16 bases spanning the gap. The CDR3 contains 14 residues. The germline V gene has CDR1 DFQATT and CDR2 SNEGSKA (reference sequence).

V usage is TRBV29-1 and J usage is TRBJ2-3, with 11 positions matching TRBD2. This CDR3 comprises 13 residues. CDR1 is SQVTM and CDR2 is ANQGSEA in the germline V gene. V shed 7 bases and J 7 bases; nucleotides not matched to a gene: 7. CDR3 amino acids: CSGRASGRNTQYF. In nucleotides, the CDR3 is TGCAGCGGAAGGGCTAGCGGGAGGAATACGCAGTATTTT.

This rearrangement joins TRBV2 to TRBJ1-6; unclear D gene. The CDR3 has 15 amino acids. V was cut by 8 bases and J by 9 bases, with 20 bases left in between. Germline loops: CDR1 SNHLY, CDR2 FYNNEI. This CDR3 is CASGYRRVGGSPLHF. In DNA form, the CDR3 reads TGTGCCAGCGGGTACCGGCGGGTTGGCGGTTCACCCCTCCACTTT.

This clonotype was counted ten times or more. The chain is built from TRBV28 and TRBJ2-7, with D uncertain. Trimming cost V 2 bases and J 6 bases, with 5 bases left between them. CDR1 is MDHEN, CDR2 SYDVKM, per germline. The CDR3 spans 11 residues. CDR3 in amino acids: CASSLRREQYF. In DNA, the CDR3 is TGTGCCAGCAGTTTAAGGCGCGAGCAGTACTTC.

This clonotype showed up just a few times. The V gene is TRBV28, the J gene TRBJ2-5; D could derive from TRBD1 or TRBD2 (5 bases each). The germline CDR1 and CDR2 sequences are MDHEN and SYDVKM. Trimming stripped 2 bases from V and 5 bases from J, with 15 bases between. CDR3 size: 15 residues. This chain's CDR3 is CASSLRGIKVETQYF. CDR3 in DNA: TGTGCCAGCAGTTTACGGGGCATAAAAGTGGAGACCCAGTACTTC.

This clonotype came up many times. V usage is TRBV7-2 and J usage is TRBJ1-4; D not certain. V lost 4 bases, J lost 4 bases, and 13 bases lay in between. The CDR3 length is 15 residues. CDR1 and CDR2 from the germline V gene are SGHTA and FQGNSA. Here the CDR3 reads CASSSDRTLNEKLFF. The DNA for the CDR3 is TGTGCCAGCAGCTCCGATCGGACCCTTAATGAAAAACTGTTTTTT.

The chain is built from TRBV6-2 or TRBV6-3 and TRBJ2-1; 10 positions match TRBD1. With 6 bases clipped from V and 6 bases from J, the junction kept 8 bases outside the gene matches. The CDR3 is 15 amino acids. CDR1 and CDR2 from the germline V gene are MNHEY and SVGEGT. CDR3 DNA sequence: TGTGCCAGCAGACCGACAGGGGGCACGATCAATGAGCAGTTCTTC. Amino acids: CASRPTGGTINEQFF.

This clonotype was recorded many times. This chain uses TRBV9 with TRBJ2-1; D is perhaps TRBD2 (5 bases). Trimming left V 4 bases short and J 2 bases short, with 13 bases between. CDR3 length: 15 amino acids. Per the germline V gene, CDR1 is SGDLS and CDR2 is YYNGEE. CDR3 DNA sequence: TGTGCCAGCAGCTCCCGGCTAGCTCCCTACAATGAGCAGTTCTTC. This translates into CASSSRLAPYNEQFF.

This chain connects TRBV20-1 to TRBJ2-3, with 10 bases lining up with TRBD1. Trimming took 0 bases from V and 3 from J; bases not matched to a gene: 3. The CDR3 is 15 residues long. In germline, CDR1 is DFQATT, CDR2 SNEGSKA (reference sequence). This CDR3 is CSARDRTGGTDTQYF. The CDR3 DNA follows: TGCAGTGCTAGAGATAGGACAGGGGGGACAGATACGCAGTATTTT.

This clonotype occurred a few times. The chain carries TRBV5-4 and TRBJ2-1, with TRBD2 matching 7 bases. Germline CDR1 and CDR2: SGHNT and YYREEE (reference sequence). The ends lost 2 bases at V and 7 bases at J; junction bases unmatched: 9. The CDR3 loop spans 15 amino acids. The CDR3 nucleotides are TGTGCCAGCAGCTTACGAGGGAGGGCGGGGAATGAGCAGTTCTTC. It translates to CASSLRGRAGNEQFF.

There are many counts of this clonotype. This chain uses TRBV9 with TRBJ2-5, with D possibly being TRBD2 (5 bases). The CDR3 length is 16 residues. V lost 4 bases, J lost 1 base, and 17 bases lay in between. CDR1 SGDLS and CDR2 YYNGEE come from the germline V gene. CDR3 coding DNA: TGTGCCAGCAGCCCCCTTAGTGGTGGAGGCCAAGAGACCCAGTACTTC. This gives the protein CASSPLSGGGQETQYF.

This clonotype was counted at least ten times. The chain links TRBV29-1 to TRBJ2-7; D is possibly TRBD1 (5 bases). Trimming stripped 7 bases from V and 3 bases from J, with 10 bases between. CDR3 size: 11 residues. CDR1 is SQVTM and CDR2 is ANQGSEA in the germline V gene. As DNA, the CDR3 is TGCAGCGCCAGAGACAGCTACGAGCAGTACTTC. It codes for CSARDSYEQYF.

The chain joins TRBV29-1 to TRBJ2-7, with 11 bases lining up with TRBD1. V trimming: 7 bases; J trimming: 4 bases; junction bases outside the gene matches: 6. The CDR3 totals 13 residues. CDR1 and CDR2 (germline): SQVTM, ANQGSEA. The chain's CDR3 is CSAGTGGTYEQYF. The CDR3 region has the DNA TGCAGCGCCGGGACAGGGGGAACGTACGAGCAGTACTTC.

This clonotype was seen repeatedly, ten times or more. The gene calls are TRBV2 and TRBJ1-2, with D perhaps matching TRBD1 (5 bases). This CDR3 spans 12 amino acids. Trimming stripped 3 bases from V and 12 bases from J, with 14 bases between. From germline, CDR1 is SNHLY and CDR2 FYNNEI. CDR3 DNA: TGTGCCAGCAGTGACTCAGGGTTCCCTAACACCTTC. It translates to CASSDSGFPNTF.

This clonotype was found many times. The rearrangement uses TRBV20-1 and TRBJ2-5; 11 bases line up with TRBD2. CDR1 is DFQATT and CDR2 is SNEGSKA in the germline V gene (reference sequence). V gave up 5 bases and J gave up 0 bases; unmatched junction bases: 5. The CDR3 runs 15 residues. The CDR3 region is CSASLAGGYQETQYF. The CDR3 DNA sequence: TGCAGTGCTTCCCTAGCGGGGGGCTACCAAGAGACCCAGTACTTC.

This clonotype was counted at least ten times. The chain has TRBV7-9 and TRBJ2-5; 7 bases fit TRBD2. With V trimmed by 4 bases and J by 0 bases, 8 bases remained unmatched. The CDR3 has 16 residues. The germline V gene encodes CDR1 SEHNR and CDR2 FQNEAQ (reference sequence). Here the CDR3 reads CASSSGLAEYQETQYF. The CDR3 DNA reads TGTGCCAGCAGCTCGGGCCTAGCGGAGTACCAAGAGACCCAGTACTTC.

V usage is TRBV18 and J usage is TRBJ2-2; D is unresolved. The V end was cut by 4 bases, the J end by 0 bases, with 9 bases between. The CDR3 has 15 amino acids. The germline V gene encodes CDR1 KGHSH and CDR2 LQKENI. This CDR3 reads CASSRQASNTGELFF. The CDR3 region has the DNA TGTGCCAGCTCACGGCAGGCTTCGAACACCGGGGAGCTGTTTTTT.

This clonotype was detected only a few times. The chain combines TRBV12-3 or TRBV12-4 with TRBJ2-1; TRBD2 aligns across 10 bases. Trimming at V came to 6 bases and at J to 0 bases, leaving 5 bases not matched to a gene. This CDR3 comprises 16 residues. Here the CDR3 reads CASSLLAGASYNEQFF. The CDR3, as DNA: TGTGCCAGCAGCCTCCTAGCGGGGGCCTCCTACAATGAGCAGTTCTTC.

CDR3 DNA sequence: TGTGCCAGGGTTTGGGGCAGGGGGTTGCCGATCCGCAATCAGCCCCAGCATTTT. Its protein product is CARVWGRGLPIRNQPQHF. This chain uses TRBV12-3 or TRBV12-4 with TRBJ1-5; 7 bases are shared with TRBD1. The CDR3 covers 18 residues. V trimming: 9 bases; J trimming: 2 bases; junction bases outside the gene matches: 19.

There are a few counts of this clonotype. The rearrangement links TRBV7-8 to TRBJ2-5; 10 bases fit TRBD1. Trimming cost V 8 bases and J 5 bases; bases outside gene matches: 11. The CDR3 has 15 amino acids. Germline CDR1 and CDR2: SGHVS and FQNEAQ. The CDR3 sequence: CASDFKTTGGETQYF. CDR3 DNA: TGTGCCAGCGACTTTAAAACGACAGGGGGCGAGACCCAGTACTTC.

This clonotype has only a few counts. V gene TRBV29-1 combines with J gene TRBJ2-3, with 12 bases aligning to TRBD2. Trimming took 6 bases from V and 4 from J; bases not matched to a gene: 8. CDR1 is SQVTM and CDR2 is ANQGSEA in the germline V gene. The CDR3 is 15 residues long. This chain's CDR3 is CSVLGLAGSPDTQYF. DNA for the CDR3: TGCAGCGTCCTGGGACTAGCGGGTTCCCCAGATACGCAGTATTTT.